A single TCR beta chain is shown here with its context. Antigen: not known. The data originate from a study of shared clonotypes between healthy human individuals. For the study at large: The study used three CD4 naive, three CD4 memory, two CD8 naive and one CD8 memory plate per donor.

Naive CD8 populations comprised CD45RO-negative cells positively selected for CCR7, excluding terminally differentiated effector memory CD45RA+ cells. This CDR3 contains 15 residues. The V end lost 0 bases, the J end lost 5 bases, and 14 bases lay between the germline ends. Germline loops: CDR1 SGHNT, CDR2 YYREEE (reference sequence). Findings and limits, study-wide: Clonotypes shared by all four sorted-subset donors had higher generation probabilities than non-shared clonotypes. Shared across a few donors were around 5% of the naive CD4 clonotypes.

TCRdb's copy holds only in-frame clones and misses some; the assay was immunoSEQ multiplex PCR. Of hundreds of thousands of clones listed, roughly 96% are singletons. Sample: naive CD8+ T cells sorted from blood. The source is a woman aged 30 to 39 in good health. The chain employs TRBV5-4 and TRBJ1-2, with D possibly TRBD1 on 6 matching bases. The CDR3 nucleotides are TGTGCCAGCAGCTTGGCTGGACAGCTTGGGTATGGCTACACCTTC. As protein: CASSLAGQLGYGYTF.